Listed below are T cell receptor beta chains from one sample, sequenced in a study of early T cells in non-severe SARS-CoV-2 infection. MiXCR, applied by TCRdb to the 5' RACE reads, yields one record per CDR3 protein. The sample records over 55,000 distinct CDR3 sequences, 10% to 15% being singletons. The sample was whole blood. These receptors were taken from an adult who was a healthcare worker with PCR-confirmed SARS-CoV-2 infection or an uninfected control (not recorded which). CDR3s include the opening cysteine and the closing phenylalanine or tryptophan. A D gene is named only where the DNA matches it firmly.

>TRBJ2-7|TRBV5-1|NA
CASSMPPFYEQYF
>TRBJ2-4|TRBV2|TRBD1
CASSGTGPAQTLNPDIQYF
>TRBJ2-1|TRBV11-2|NA
CASSLEPGRRSYNEQFF
>TRBJ2-7|TRBV5-1|TRBD2
CASSRLAGAGNEQYF
>TRBJ1-2|TRBV28|NA
CASTSTWGYGYTF
>TRBJ2-2|TRBV6-5|TRBD2
CASRPTSGSFPGELFF
>TRBJ2-6|TRBV12-3/TRBV12-4|NA
CASSWTPLGSGANVLTF
>TRBJ1-1|TRBV6-6|NA
CASRIRNTEAFF
>TRBJ2-3|TRBV30|TRBD2
CAWSVLAGVPTDTQYF
>TRBJ2-7|TRBV12-3/TRBV12-4|NA
CASSLRDEQYF
>TRBJ2-7|TRBV5-1|TRBD1
CASSLRRGPDEQYF
>TRBJ2-1|TRBV7-8|NA
CASSLAELVSKQFF
>TRBJ1-5|TRBV5-6|NA
CASSPGHDQPQHF
>TRBJ1-1|TRBV7-2|NA
CASSPGRSAFF
>TRBJ2-7|TRBV7-6|TRBD1
CASSLDLGQGHNEQYF
>TRBJ1-1|TRBV5-4|NA
CASSLGPLNTEAFF
>TRBJ2-2|TRBV20-1|NA
CSARRTDNTGELFF
>TRBJ2-2|TRBV20-1|NA
CSARIVQGGAGELFF
>TRBJ2-1|TRBV4-1|TRBD1
CASSFPDRDYNEQFF
>TRBJ1-2|TRBV3-1|TRBD1
CASSPSDRGGYGYTF
>TRBJ2-3|TRBV7-9|NA
CASSAWASGTDTQYF
>TRBJ2-1|TRBV11-2|NA
CASSPSDKGPSSEQFF
>TRBJ1-3|TRBV6-5|NA
CASSLQGGGNTIYF
>TRBJ2-3|TRBV11-3|TRBD2
CASSLDALAADTQYF
>TRBJ2-5|TRBV7-8|TRBD1
CASSLVGGSQGTQYF
>TRBJ2-2|TRBV7-9|TRBD1
CASSLGGGASSGELFF
>TRBJ2-1|TRBV19|TRBD2
CASRGVSGSGSYNEQFF
>TRBJ2-5|TRBV18|NA
CASSPNQETQYF
>TRBJ2-1|TRBV6-4|NA
CASRGLAAYNEQFF
>TRBJ1-5|TRBV12-3/TRBV12-4|TRBD1
CASRTGQGGNQPQHF
>TRBJ2-4|TRBV28|TRBD1
CASREGLRTGGAKNIQYF
>TRBJ2-3|TRBV27|TRBD2
CASSLGLAADTQYF
>TRBJ2-7|TRBV18|TRBD2
CASSRTSGDYEQYF
>TRBJ2-1|TRBV3-1|TRBD2
CASSRSGRAGNEQFF
>TRBJ2-2|TRBV4-1|NA
CASSQGPTNTGELFF
>TRBJ2-1|TRBV7-7|TRBD2
CASSLRASGSYNEQFF
>TRBJ1-1|TRBV4-1|NA
CASSQDLGEFEAFF
>TRBJ2-5|TRBV7-3|NA
CASSSRGGLGETQYF
>TRBJ2-3|TRBV5-1|TRBD2
CASSSPSGGTDTQYF
>TRBJ2-5|TRBV12-3/TRBV12-4|TRBD1
CASSLSRGYGETQYF
>TRBJ1-1|TRBV6-6|NA
CASSYSDLPPTEAFF
>TRBJ1-2|TRBV5-6|NA
CASSSFTPMKDYGYTF
>TRBJ2-5|TRBV7-2|NA
CASSRQETQYF
>TRBJ2-1|TRBV7-9|NA
CASTTANEQFF
>TRBJ1-5|TRBV24-1|NA
CATSDPTANQPQHF
>TRBJ1-1|TRBV11-2|NA
CASSLWRSGMNTEAFF
>TRBJ1-5|TRBV18|TRBD1
CASSPDRGPFQPQHF
>TRBJ2-6|TRBV29-1|TRBD1
CSVGTGTGISGANVLTF
>TRBJ2-7|TRBV21-1|NA
CASSKLPGYYEQYF
>TRBJ2-3|TRBV7-9|NA
CASSLKVADTQYF
>TRBJ2-3|TRBV11-3|TRBD2
CASSIGTSADTQYF
>TRBJ1-1|TRBV20-1|NA
CSARDYYGGEAFF
>TRBJ2-7|TRBV29-1|NA
CSGGENYEQYF
>TRBJ1-5|TRBV5-4|NA
CASSKREDNQPQHF
>TRBJ1-4|TRBV19|TRBD1
CASRPRGTGEEKLFF
>TRBJ2-7|TRBV6-1|NA
CASSEEPRSYEQYF
>TRBJ1-5|TRBV7-9|NA
CASSLVGDQPQHF
>TRBJ2-2|TRBV20-1|TRBD2
CSARGLAGANTGELFF
>TRBJ2-1|TRBV5-1|NA
CASSLVPGQGNNEQFF